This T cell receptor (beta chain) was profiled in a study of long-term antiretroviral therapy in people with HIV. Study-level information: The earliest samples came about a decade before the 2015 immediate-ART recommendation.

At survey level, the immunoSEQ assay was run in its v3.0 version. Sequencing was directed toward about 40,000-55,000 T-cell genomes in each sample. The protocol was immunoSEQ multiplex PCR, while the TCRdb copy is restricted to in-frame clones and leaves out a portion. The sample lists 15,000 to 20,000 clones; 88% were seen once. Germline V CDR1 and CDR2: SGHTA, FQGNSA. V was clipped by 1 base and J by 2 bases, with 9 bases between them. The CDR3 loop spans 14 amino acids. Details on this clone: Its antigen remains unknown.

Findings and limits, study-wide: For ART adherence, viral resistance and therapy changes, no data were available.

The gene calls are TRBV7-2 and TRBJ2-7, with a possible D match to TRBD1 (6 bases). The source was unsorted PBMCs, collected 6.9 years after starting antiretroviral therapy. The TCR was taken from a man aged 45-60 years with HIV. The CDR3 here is CASSLGQEPYEQYF. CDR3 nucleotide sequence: TGTGCCAGCAGCTTAGGACAGGAACCCTACGAGCAGTACTTC.